Sequencing of this T cell receptor (beta chain) was carried out in a study of T cell responses to AZD1222 COVID-19 vaccine. Study-wide context: Pooled together were second doses at about 4 or about 12 weeks.

The method was immunoSEQ multiplex PCR; TCRdb's version includes in-frame clones alone and lacks a portion of them. The repertoire holds roughly 100,000 clones, with roughly 82% as singletons. Comment on this clone: Antigen specificity is unknown.

V lost 1 base and J 0 bases, leaving 17 bases between the germline ends. Per germline, CDR1 SGHDT and CDR2 YYEEEE. The CDR3 runs 18 residues. Study-level points and caveats: It was only after the peak T cell response that any repertoires were sampled.

This sequence was found in an adult in good health. The material was peripheral blood, obtained on day 0 of AZD1222 vaccination. The chain employs TRBV5-6 and TRBJ1-3; D gene unclear. CDR3 amino acids: CASSLLFTDISSGNTIYF. CDR3 in DNA: TGTGCCAGCAGCTTGCTTTTCACAGATATCTCCTCTGGAAACACCATATATTTT. The whole variable domain, remainder taken from reference TRBV5-6 and TRBJ1-3, is DAGVTQSPTHLIKTRGQQVTLRCSPKSGHDTVSWYQQALGQGPQFIFQYYEEEERQRGNFPDRFSGHQFPNYSSELNVNALLLGDSALYLCASSLLFTDISSGNTIYFGEGSWLTVV.